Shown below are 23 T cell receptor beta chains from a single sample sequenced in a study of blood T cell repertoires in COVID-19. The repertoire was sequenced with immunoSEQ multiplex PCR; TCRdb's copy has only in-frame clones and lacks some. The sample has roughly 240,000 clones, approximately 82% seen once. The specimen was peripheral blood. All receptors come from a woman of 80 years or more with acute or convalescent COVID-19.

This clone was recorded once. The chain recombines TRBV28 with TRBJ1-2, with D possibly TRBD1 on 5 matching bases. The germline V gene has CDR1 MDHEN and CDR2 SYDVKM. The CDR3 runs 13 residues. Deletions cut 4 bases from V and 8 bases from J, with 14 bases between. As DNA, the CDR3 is TGTGCCAGCAGTTCACAGGAACCCAAGGGCTACACCTTC. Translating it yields CASSSQEPKGYTF.

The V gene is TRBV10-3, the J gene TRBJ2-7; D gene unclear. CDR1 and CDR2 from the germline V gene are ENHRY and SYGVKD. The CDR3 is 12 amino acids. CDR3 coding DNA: TGTGCTACTCAAGGCGGATCCTACGAGCAGTACTTC. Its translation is CATQGGSYEQYF.

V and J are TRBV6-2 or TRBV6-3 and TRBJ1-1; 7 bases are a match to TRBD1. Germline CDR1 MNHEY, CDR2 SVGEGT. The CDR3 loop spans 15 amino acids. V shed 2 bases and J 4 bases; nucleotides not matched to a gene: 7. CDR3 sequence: CASSYQDRMGTEAFF. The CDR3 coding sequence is TGTGCCAGCAGTTACCAGGACAGGATGGGCACTGAAGCTTTCTTT.

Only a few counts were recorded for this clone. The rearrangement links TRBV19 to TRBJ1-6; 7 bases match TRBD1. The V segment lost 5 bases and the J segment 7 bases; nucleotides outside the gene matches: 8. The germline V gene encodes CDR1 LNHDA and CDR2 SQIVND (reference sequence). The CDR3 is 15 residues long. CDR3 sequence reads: CASSLRTGVNSPLHF. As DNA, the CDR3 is TGTGCCAGTAGTCTCAGGACAGGTGTCAATTCACCCCTCCACTTT.

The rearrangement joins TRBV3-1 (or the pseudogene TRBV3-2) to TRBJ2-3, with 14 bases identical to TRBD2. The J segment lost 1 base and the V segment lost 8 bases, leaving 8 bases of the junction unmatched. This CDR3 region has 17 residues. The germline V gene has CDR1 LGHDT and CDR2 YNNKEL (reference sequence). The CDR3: CASSGTSGGVGTDTQYF. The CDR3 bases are TGTGCCAGCTCCGGGACTAGCGGGGGTGTCGGCACAGATACGCAGTATTTT.

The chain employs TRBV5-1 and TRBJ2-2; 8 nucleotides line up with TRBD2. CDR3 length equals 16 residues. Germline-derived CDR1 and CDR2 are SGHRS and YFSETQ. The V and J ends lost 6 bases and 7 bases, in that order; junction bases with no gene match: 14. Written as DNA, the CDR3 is TGCGCCAGCACCCAATCGGCGGGGGGACTTGTCGGGGAGCTGTTTTTT. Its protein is CASTQSAGGLVGELFF.

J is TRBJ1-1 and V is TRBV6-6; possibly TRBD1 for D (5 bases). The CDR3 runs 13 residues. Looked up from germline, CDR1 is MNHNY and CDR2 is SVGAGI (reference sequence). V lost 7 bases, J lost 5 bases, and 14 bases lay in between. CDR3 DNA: TGTGCCAGCATATTACGGGGGGGGACTGAAGCTTTCTTT. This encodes CASILRGGTEAFF.

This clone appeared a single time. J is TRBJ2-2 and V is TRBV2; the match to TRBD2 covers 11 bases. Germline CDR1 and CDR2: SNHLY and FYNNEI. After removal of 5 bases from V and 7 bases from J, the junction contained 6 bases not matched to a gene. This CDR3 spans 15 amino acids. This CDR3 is CASSRLAGLSGELFF. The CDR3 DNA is TGTGCCAGCAGTAGACTAGCGGGGTTGAGCGGGGAGCTGTTTTTT.

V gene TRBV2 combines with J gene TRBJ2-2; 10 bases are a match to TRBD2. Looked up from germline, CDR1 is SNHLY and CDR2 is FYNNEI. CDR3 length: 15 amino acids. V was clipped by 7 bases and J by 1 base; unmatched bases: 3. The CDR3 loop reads CASKRTSGNTGELFF. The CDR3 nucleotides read TGTGCCAGCAAGAGGACTAGCGGGAACACCGGGGAGCTGTTTTTT.

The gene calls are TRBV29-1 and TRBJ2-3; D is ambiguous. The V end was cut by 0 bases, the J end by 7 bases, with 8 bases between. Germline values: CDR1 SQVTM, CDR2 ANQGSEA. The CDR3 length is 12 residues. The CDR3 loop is CSVEDWRNTQYF. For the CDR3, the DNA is TGCAGCGTTGAAGATTGGAGAAATACGCAGTATTTT.

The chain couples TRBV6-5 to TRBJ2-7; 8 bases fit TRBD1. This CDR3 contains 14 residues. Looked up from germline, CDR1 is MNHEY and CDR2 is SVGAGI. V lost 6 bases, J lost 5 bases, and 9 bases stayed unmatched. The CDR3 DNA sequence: TGTGCCAGCAGAGCTCAGGGGGCCCTCGACGAGCAGTACTTC. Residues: CASRAQGALDEQYF.

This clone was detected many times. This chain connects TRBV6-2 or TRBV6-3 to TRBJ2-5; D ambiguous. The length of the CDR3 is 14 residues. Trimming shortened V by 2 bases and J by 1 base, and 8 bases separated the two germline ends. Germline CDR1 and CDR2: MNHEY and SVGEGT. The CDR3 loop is CASSYVAVQETQYF. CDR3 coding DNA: TGTGCCAGCAGTTACGTGGCAGTCCAAGAGACCCAGTACTTC.

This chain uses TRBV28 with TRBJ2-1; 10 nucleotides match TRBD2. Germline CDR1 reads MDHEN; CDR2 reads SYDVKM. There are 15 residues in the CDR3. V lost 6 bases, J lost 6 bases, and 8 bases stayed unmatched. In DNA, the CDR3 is TGTGCCAGCAGCAACCTAGCGGGAGTACCCAATGAGCAGTTCTTC. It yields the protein CASSNLAGVPNEQFF.

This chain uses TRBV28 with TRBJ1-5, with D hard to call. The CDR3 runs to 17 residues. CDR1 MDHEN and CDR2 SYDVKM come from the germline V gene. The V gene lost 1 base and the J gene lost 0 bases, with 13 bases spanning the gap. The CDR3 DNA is TGTGCCAGCAGTTTATCCGCCCCCGGGGTTAGCAATCAGCCCCAGCATTTT. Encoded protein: CASSLSAPGVSNQPQHF.

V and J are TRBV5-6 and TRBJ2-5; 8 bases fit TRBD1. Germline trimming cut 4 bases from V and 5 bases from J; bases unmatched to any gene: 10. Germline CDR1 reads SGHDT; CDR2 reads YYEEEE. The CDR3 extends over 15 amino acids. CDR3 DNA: TGTGCCAGCAGCCCAGGCACAGGGGGTGGGGAGACCCAGTACTTC. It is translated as CASSPGTGGGETQYF. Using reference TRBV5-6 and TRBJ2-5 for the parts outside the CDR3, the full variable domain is DAGVTQSPTHLIKTRGQQVTLRCSPKSGHDTVSWYQQALGQGPQFIFQYYEEEERQRGNFPDRFSGHQFPNYSSELNVNALLLGDSALYLCASSPGTGGGETQYFGPGTRLLVL.

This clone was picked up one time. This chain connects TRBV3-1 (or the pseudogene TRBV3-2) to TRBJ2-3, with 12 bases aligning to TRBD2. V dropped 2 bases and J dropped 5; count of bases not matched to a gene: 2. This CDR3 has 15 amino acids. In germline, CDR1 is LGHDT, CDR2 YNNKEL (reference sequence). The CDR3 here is CASSQRTSGVDTQYF. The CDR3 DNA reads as TGTGCCAGCAGCCAAAGGACTAGCGGGGTAGATACGCAGTATTTT.

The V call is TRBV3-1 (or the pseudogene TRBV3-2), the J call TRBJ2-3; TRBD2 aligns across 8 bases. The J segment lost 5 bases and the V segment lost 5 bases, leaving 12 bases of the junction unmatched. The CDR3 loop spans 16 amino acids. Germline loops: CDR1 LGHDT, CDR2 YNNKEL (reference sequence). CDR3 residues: CASSKGFGGGRDTQYF. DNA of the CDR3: TGTGCCAGCAGCAAAGGGTTCGGGGGGGGCCGAGATACGCAGTATTTT.

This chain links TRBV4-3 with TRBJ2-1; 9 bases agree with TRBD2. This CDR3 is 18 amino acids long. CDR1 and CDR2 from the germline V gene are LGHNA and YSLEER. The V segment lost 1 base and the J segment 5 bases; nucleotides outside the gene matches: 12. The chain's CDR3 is CASSQAWAGGAKNNEQFF. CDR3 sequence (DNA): TGCGCCAGCAGCCAAGCCTGGGCGGGAGGGGCTAAAAACAATGAGCAGTTCTTC.

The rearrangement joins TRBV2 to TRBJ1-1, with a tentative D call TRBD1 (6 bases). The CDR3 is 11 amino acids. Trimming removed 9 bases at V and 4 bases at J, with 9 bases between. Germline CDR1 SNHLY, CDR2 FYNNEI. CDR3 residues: CASSRGTEAFF. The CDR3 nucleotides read TGTGCCAGTTCCAGGGGCACTGAAGCTTTCTTT.

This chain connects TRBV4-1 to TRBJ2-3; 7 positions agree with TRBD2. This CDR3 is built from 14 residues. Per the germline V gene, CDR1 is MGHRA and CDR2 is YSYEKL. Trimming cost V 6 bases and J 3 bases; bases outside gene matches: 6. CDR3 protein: CASRRGSGTDTQYF. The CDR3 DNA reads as TGCGCCAGCAGACGCGGGAGTGGGACAGATACGCAGTATTTT.

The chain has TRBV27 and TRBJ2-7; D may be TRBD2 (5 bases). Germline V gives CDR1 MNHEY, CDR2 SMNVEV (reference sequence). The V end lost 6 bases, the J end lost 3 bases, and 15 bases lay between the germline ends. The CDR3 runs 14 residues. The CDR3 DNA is TGTGCCAGCAGGTCGGGCGGGCAGATCTACGAGCAGTACTTC. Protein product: CASRSGGQIYEQYF.

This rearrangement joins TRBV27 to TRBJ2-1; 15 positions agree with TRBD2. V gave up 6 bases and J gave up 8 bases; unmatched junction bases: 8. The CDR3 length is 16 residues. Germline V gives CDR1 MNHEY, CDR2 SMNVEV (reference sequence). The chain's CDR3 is CASSLGLAGGPHEQFF. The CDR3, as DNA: TGTGCCAGCAGCCTTGGACTAGCGGGAGGGCCGCATGAGCAGTTCTTC.

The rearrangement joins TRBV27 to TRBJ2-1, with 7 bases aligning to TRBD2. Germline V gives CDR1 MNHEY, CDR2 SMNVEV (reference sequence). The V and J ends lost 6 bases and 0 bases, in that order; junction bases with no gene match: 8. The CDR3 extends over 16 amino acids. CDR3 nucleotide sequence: TGTGCCAGCAGCTCCACGCGGGGGAGCTCCTACAATGAGCAGTTCTTC. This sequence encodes CASSSTRGSSYNEQFF.